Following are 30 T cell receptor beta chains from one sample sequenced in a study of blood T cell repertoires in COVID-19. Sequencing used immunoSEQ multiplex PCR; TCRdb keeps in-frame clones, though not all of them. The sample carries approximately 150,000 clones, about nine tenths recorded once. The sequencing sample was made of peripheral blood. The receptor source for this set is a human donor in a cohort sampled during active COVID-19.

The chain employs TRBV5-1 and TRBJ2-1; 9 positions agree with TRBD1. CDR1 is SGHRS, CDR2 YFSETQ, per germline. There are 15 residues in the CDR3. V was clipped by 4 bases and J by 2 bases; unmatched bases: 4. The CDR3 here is CASSPTGGPYNEQFF. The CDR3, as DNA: TGCGCCAGCAGCCCAACAGGGGGCCCCTACAATGAGCAGTTCTTC. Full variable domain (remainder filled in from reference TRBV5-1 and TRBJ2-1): KAGVTQTPRYLIKTRGQQVTLSCSPISGHRSVSWYQQTPGQGLQFLFEYFSETQRNKGNFPGRFSGRQFSNSRSEMNVSTLELGDSALYLCASSPTGGPYNEQFFGPGTRLTVL.

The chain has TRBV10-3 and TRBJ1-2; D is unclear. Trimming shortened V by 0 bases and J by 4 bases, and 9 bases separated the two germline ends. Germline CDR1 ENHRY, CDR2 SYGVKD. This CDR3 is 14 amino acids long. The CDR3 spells CAISESQQIYGYTF. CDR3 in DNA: TGTGCCATCAGTGAGTCTCAACAGATCTATGGCTACACCTTC.

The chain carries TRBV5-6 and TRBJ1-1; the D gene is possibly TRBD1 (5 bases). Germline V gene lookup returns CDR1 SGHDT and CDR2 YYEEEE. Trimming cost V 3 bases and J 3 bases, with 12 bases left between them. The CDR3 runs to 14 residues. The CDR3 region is CASSWPGGYTEAFF. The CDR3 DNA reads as TGTGCCAGCAGCTGGCCGGGGGGGTACACTGAAGCTTTCTTT.

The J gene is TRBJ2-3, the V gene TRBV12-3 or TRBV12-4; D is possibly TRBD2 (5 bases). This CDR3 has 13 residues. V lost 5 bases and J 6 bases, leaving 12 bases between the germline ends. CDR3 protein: CASSRGPSDTQYF. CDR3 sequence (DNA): TGTGCCAGCAGTAGAGGGCCTTCGGATACGCAGTATTTT.

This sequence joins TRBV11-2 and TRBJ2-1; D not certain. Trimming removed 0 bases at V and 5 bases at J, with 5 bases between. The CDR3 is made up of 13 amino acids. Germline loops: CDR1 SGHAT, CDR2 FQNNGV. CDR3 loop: CASSLERNNEQFF. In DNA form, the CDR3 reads TGTGCCAGCAGCTTAGAGCGGAACAATGAGCAGTTCTTC. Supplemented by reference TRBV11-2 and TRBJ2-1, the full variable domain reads EAGVAQSPRYKIIEKRQSVAFWCNPISGHATLYWYQQILGQGPKLLIQFQNNGVVDDSQLPKDRFSAERLKGVDSTLKIQPAKLEDSAVYLCASSLERNNEQFFGPGTRLTVL.

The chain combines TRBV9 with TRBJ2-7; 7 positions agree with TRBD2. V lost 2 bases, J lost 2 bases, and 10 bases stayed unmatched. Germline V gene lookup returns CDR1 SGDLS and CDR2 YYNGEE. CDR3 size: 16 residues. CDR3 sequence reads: CASSVDPGTTAYEQYF. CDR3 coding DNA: TGTGCCAGCAGCGTCGATCCCGGGACTACTGCCTACGAGCAGTACTTC.

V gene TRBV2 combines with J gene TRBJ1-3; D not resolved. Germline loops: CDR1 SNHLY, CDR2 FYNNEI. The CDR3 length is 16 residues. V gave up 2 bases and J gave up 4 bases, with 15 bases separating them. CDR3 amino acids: CASSESPGLGGNTIYF. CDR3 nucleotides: TGTGCCAGCAGTGAAAGCCCAGGACTGGGAGGAAACACCATATATTTT.

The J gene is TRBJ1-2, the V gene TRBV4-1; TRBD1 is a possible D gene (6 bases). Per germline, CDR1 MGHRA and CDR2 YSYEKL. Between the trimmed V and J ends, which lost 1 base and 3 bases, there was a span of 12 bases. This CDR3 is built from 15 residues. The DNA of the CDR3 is TGCGCCAGCAGCCAAGTATCAGGGGCGTACTATGGCTACACCTTC. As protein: CASSQVSGAYYGYTF.

The CDR3 sequence: CASSWLGQMNTEAFF. The CDR3 DNA sequence: TGTGCCAGTAGTTGGCTGGGACAGATGAACACTGAAGCTTTCTTT. This chain links TRBV19 with TRBJ1-1; TRBD1 matches 7 bases. The CDR3 runs 15 residues. CDR1 and CDR2 from the germline V gene are LNHDA and SQIVND (reference sequence). J lost 0 bases, V lost 5 bases, and 6 bases had no gene match.

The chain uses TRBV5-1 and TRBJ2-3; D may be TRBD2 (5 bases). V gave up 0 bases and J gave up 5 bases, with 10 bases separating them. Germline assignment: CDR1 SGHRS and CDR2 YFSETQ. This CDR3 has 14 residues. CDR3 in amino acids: CASSLAGDVDTQYF. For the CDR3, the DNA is TGCGCCAGCAGCTTGGCCGGGGATGTAGATACGCAGTATTTT.

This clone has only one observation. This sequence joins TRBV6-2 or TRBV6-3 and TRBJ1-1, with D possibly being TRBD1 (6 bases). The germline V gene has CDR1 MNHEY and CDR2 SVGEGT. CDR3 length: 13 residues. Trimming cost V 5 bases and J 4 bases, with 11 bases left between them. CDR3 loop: CASSKGGATEAFF. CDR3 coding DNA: TGTGCCAGCAGTAAAGGGGGGGCCACTGAAGCTTTCTTT.

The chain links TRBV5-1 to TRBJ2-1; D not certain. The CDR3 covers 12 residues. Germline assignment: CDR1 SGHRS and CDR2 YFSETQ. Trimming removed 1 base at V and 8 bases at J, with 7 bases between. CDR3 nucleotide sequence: TGCGCCAGCAGCTTGCGACGGGATGAGCAGTTCTTC. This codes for CASSLRRDEQFF.

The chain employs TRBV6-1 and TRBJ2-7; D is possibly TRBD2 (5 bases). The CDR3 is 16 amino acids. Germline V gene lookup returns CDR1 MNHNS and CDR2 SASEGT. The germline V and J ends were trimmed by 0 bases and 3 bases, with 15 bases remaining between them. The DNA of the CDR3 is TGTGCCAGCAGTGAAGCGCTTCGGGTCGGGAACTACGAGCAGTACTTC. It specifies CASSEALRVGNYEQYF.

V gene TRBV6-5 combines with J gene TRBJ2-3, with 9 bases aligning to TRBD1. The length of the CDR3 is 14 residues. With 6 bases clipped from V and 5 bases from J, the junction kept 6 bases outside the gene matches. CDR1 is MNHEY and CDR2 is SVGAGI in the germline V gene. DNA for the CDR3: TGTGCCAGCAGGGTGGACAGGGGAGGAGATACGCAGTATTTT. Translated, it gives CASRVDRGGDTQYF.

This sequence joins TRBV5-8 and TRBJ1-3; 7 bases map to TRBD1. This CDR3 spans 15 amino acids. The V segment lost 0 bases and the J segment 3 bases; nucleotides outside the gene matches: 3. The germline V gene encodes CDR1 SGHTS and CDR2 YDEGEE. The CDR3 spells CASSLVGTVGNTIYF. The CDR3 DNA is TGTGCCAGCAGCTTGGTTGGGACAGTTGGAAACACCATATATTTT.

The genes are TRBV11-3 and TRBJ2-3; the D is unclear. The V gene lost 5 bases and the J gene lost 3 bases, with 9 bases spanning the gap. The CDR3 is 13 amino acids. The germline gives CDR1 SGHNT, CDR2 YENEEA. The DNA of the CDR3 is TGTGCCAGCAGCCGCGCTCTAACAGATACGCAGTATTTT. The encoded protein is CASSRALTDTQYF.

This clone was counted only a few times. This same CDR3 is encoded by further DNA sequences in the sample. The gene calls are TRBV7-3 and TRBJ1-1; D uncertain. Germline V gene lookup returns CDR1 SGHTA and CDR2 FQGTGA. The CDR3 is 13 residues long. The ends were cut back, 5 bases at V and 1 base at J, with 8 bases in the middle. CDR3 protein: CASSPTGNTEAFF. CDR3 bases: TGTGCCAGCAGCCCCACGGGGAACACTGAAGCTTTCTTT. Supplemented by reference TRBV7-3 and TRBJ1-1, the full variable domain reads GAGVSQTPSNKVTEKGKYVELRCDPISGHTALYWYRQSLGQGPEFLIYFQGTGAADDSGLPNDRFFAVRPEGSVSTLKIQRTERGDSAVYLCASSPTGNTEAFFGQGTRLTVV.

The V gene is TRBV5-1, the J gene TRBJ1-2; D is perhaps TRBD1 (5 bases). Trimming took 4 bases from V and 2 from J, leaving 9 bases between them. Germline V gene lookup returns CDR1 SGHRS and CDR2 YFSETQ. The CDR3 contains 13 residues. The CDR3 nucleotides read TGCGCCAGCAGCCTCAGGGAAAACTATGGCTACACCTTC. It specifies CASSLRENYGYTF.

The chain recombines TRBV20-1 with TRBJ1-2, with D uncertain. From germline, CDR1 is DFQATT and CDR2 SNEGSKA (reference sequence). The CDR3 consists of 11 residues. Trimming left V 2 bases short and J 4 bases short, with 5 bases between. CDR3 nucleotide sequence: TGCAGTGCTAGACGCGGCTATGGCTACACCTTC. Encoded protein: CSARRGYGYTF.

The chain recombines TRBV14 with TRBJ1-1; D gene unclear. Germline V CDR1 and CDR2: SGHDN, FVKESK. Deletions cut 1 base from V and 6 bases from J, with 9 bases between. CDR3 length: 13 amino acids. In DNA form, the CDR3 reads TGTGCCAGCAGCCAAGTTCGGAGGGCTGAAGCTTTCTTT. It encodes CASSQVRRAEAFF.

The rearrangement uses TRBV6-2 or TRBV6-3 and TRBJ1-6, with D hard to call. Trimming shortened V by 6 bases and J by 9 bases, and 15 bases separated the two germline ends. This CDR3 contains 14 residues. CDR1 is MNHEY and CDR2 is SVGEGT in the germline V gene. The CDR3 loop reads CASSPGRTVSPLHF. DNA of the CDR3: TGTGCCAGCAGCCCCGGGAGGACCGTTTCACCCCTCCACTTT.

CDR3 DNA sequence: TGTGCCAGCAGCTTAGAGGGGGCCCCCTACGAGCAGTACTTC. Translation gives CASSLEGAPYEQYF. The chain combines TRBV7-2 with TRBJ2-7, with 7 bases lining up with TRBD1. The CDR3 runs 14 residues. J lost 2 bases, V lost 1 base, and 2 bases had no gene match. Germline assignment: CDR1 SGHTA and CDR2 FQGNSA. Combining the CDR3 with reference TRBV7-2 and TRBJ2-7 gives the whole variable domain GAGVSQSPSNKVTEKGKDVELRCDPISGHTALYWYRQSLGQGLEFLIYFQGNSAPDKSGLPSDRFSAERTGGSVSTLTIQRTQQEDSAVYLCASSLEGAPYEQYFGPGTRLTVT.

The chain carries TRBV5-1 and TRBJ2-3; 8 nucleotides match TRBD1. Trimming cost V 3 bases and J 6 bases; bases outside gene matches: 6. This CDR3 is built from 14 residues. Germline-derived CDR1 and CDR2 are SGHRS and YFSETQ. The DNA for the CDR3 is TGCGCCAGCAGCTCGGGACAGGTCGACGATACGCAGTATTTT. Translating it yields CASSSGQVDDTQYF.

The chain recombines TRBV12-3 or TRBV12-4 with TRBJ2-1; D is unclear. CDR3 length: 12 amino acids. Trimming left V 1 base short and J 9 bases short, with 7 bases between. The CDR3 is CASSLGAREQFF. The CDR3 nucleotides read TGTGCCAGCAGTTTAGGGGCTCGTGAGCAGTTCTTC.

DNA for the CDR3: TGTGCCAGCAGTGAATTTAAACACAGGGGGGCAAATGAAAAACTGTTTTTT. Its translation: CASSEFKHRGANEKLFF. The rearrangement joins TRBV25-1 to TRBJ1-4; 8 bases map to TRBD1. Germline CDR1 reads MGHDK; CDR2 reads SYGVNS. CDR3 length: 17 amino acids. V gave up 1 base and J gave up 5 bases; unmatched junction bases: 9.

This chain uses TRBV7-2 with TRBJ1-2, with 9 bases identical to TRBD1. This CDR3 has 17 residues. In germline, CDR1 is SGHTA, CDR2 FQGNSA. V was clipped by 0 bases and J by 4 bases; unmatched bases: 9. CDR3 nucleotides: TGTGCCAGCAGCTTAGCCCAGAACAGGGGGCCGGGCTATGGCTACACCTTC. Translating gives CASSLAQNRGPGYGYTF.

CDR3 DNA sequence: TGTGCCAGCAGCTTAGAACCGGGGTATTCCTCCTACAATGAGCAGTTCTTC. It specifies CASSLEPGYSSYNEQFF. V and J are TRBV7-2 and TRBJ2-1; tentatively, D is TRBD2 (5 bases). V lost 1 base, J lost 0 bases, and 13 bases lay in between. CDR1 is SGHTA, CDR2 FQGNSA, per germline. The CDR3 runs to 17 residues. Full variable domain (missing parts from reference TRBV7-2 and TRBJ2-1): GAGVSQSPSNKVTEKGKDVELRCDPISGHTALYWYRQSLGQGLEFLIYFQGNSAPDKSGLPSDRFSAERTGGSVSTLTIQRTQQEDSAVYLCASSLEPGYSSYNEQFFGPGTRLTVL.

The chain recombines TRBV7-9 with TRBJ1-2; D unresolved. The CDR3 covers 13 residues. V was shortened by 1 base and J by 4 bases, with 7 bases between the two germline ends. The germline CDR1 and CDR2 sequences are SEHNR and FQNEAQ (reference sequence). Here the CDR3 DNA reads TGTGCCAGCAGCTTAGATAGCAGCTATGGCTACACCTTC. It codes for CASSLDSSYGYTF.

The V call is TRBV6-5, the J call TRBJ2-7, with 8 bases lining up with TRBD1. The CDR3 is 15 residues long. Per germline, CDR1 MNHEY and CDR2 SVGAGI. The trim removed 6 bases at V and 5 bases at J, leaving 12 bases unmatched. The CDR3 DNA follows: TGTGCCAGCAGGAGTGAAGACAGGGGTCCCCACGAGCAGTACTTC. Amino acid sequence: CASRSEDRGPHEQYF.

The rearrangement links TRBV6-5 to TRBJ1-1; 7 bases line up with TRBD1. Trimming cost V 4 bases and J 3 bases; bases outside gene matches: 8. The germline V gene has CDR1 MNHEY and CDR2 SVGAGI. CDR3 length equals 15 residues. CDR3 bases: TGTGCCAGCAGTTCCCGACAGGGAAGGTACACTGAAGCTTTCTTT. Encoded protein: CASSSRQGRYTEAFF.